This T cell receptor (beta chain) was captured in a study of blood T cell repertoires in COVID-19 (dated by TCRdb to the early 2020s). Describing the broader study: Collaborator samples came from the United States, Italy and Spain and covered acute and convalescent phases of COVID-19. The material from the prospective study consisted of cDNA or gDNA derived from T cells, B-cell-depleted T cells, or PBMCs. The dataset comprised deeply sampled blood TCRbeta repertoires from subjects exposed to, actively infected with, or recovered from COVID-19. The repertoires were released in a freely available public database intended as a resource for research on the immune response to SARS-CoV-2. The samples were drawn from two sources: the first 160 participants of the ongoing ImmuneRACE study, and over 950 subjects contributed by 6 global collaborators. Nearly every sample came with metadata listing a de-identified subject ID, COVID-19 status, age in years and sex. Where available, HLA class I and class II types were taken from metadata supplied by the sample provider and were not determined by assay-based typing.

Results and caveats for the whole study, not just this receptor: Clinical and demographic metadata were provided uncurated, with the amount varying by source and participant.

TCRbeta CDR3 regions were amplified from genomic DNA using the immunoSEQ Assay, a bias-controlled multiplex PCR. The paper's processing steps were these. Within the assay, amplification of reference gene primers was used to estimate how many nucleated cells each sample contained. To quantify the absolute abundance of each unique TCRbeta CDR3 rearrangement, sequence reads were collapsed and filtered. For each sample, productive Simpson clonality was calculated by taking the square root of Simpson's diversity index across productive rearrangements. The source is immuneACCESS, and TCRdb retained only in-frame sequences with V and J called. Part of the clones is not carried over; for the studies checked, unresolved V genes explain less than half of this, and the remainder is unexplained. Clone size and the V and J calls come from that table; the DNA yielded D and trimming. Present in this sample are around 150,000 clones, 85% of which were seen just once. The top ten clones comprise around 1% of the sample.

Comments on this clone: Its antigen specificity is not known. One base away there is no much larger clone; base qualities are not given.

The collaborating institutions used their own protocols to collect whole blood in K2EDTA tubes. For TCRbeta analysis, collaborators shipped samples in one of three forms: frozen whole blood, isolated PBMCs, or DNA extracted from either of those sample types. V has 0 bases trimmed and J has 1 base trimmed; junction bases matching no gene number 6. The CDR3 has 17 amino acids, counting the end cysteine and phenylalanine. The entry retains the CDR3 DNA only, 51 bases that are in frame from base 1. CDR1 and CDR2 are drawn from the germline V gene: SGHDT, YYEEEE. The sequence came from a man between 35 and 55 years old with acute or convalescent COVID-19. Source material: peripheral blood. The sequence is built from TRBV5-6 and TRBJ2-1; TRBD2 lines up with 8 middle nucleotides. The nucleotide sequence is TGTGCCAGCAGCTTGGCCCAACTAGCGGTATCCTACAATGAGCAGTTCTTC. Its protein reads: CASSLAQLAVSYNEQFF.